The 5 T cell receptor beta chains in this list originate from one sample, sequenced in a study of blood T cell repertoires in COVID-19. The data were produced by immunoSEQ multiplex PCR, yet TCRdb's version contains in-frame clones alone and is incomplete. Of 250,000 to 300,000 clones in the sample, approximately 85% were seen once. The source material was peripheral blood. The receptor set was obtained from a woman between 25 and 40 years old with acute or convalescent COVID-19.

V gene TRBV7-9 combines with J gene TRBJ1-5; 8 nucleotides align to TRBD1. Germline V lookup: CDR1 SEHNR, CDR2 FQNEAQ (reference sequence). The CDR3 loop spans 16 amino acids. V lost 5 bases, J lost 7 bases, and 13 bases stayed unmatched. The CDR3: CASSPNERTGRQPQHF. CDR3 sequence (DNA): TGTGCCAGCAGCCCCAACGAGAGGACAGGGAGACAGCCCCAGCATTTT.

The chain employs TRBV19 and TRBJ1-1; TRBD1 is a possible D gene (5 bases). From germline, CDR1 is LNHDA and CDR2 SQIVND (reference sequence). V gave up 3 bases and J gave up 4 bases, with 9 bases separating them. The CDR3 covers 13 residues. The DNA for the CDR3 is TGTGCCAGTAGTATTGGGGGGTTCACTGAAGCTTTCTTT. It specifies CASSIGGFTEAFF.

This chain links TRBV21-1 with TRBJ2-7; TRBD1 is the table's D call, not checked against the DNA. TRBV21-1 is assigned pseudogene status. CDR3 length: 12 residues. This CDR3 is CAPDREGYEQYF. DNA of the CDR3: TGTGCCCCGGACAGGGAAGGCTACGAGCAGTACTTC.

The rearrangement links TRBV5-6 to TRBJ2-5; TRBD2 might be the D (6 bases). The CDR3 runs 19 residues. V lost 7 bases and J lost 3, with 31 bases in between. From germline, CDR1 is SGHDT and CDR2 YYEEEE. This CDR3 reads CASLNLLATAINPKETQYF. The CDR3 region has the DNA TGTGCCAGCTTAAACCTCCTAGCGACCGCCATAAACCCCAAAGAGACCCAGTACTTC.

The rearrangement links TRBV19 to TRBJ1-4; D gene uncertain. Germline CDR1 reads LNHDA; CDR2 reads SQIVND (reference sequence). This CDR3 spans 16 amino acids. V lost 6 bases to trimming and J lost 0 bases, with 14 bases between them. The chain's CDR3 is CASREFGLATNEKLFF. DNA of the CDR3: TGTGCCAGTAGGGAGTTTGGTCTCGCAACTAATGAAAAACTGTTTTTT.